This TCR beta chain originates from a study of blood T cell repertoires in COVID-19. Across the whole study: Sites across the United States, Italy and Spain contributed samples from acute and convalescent COVID-19. Sources were T cells, B-cell-depleted T cells, or PBMCs; the material itself was cDNA or gDNA.

Germline-derived CDR1 and CDR2 are SGHRS and YFSETQ. V was shortened by 0 bases and J by 4 bases, with 8 bases between the two germline ends. This CDR3 is built from 15 residues. In the original analysis: Estimation of nucleated cell counts relied on the amplification of reference gene primers. Assay used: immunoSEQ multiplex PCR; TCRdb lists only in-frame clones, some missing. The V and J calls and clone size are taken from that table; D and trimming were inferred from the DNA. Of roughly 250,000 clones listed, about nine tenths are singletons. The clonotype was recovered from a woman aged 40-49 years with acute or convalescent COVID-19. V gene TRBV5-1 combines with J gene TRBJ2-6; perhaps TRBD1 as D (6 bases). The source material was peripheral blood. CDR3 sequence: CASSLAGDGANVLTF. The CDR3 nucleotides are TGCGCCAGCAGCTTGGCAGGGGACGGGGCCAACGTCCTGACTTTC.